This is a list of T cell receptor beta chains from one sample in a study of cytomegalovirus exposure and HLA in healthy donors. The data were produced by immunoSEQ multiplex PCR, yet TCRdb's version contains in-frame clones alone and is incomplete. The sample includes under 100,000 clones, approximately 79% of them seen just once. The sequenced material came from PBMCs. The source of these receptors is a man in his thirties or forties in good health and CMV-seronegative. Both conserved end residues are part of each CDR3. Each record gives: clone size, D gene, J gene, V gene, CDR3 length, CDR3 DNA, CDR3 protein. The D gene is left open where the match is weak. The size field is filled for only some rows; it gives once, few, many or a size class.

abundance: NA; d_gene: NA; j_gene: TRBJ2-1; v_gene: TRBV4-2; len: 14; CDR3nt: TGTGCCAGCAGCCCCCGGTCGTCCTACAATGAGCAGTTCTTC; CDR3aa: CASSPRSSYNEQFF
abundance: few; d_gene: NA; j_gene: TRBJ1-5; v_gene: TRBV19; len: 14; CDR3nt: TGTGCCAGCCGAAAATTAGACAACAATCAGCCCCAGCATTTT; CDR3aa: CASRKLDNNQPQHF
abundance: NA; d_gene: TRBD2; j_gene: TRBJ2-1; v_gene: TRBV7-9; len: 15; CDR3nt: TGTGCCAGCAGCCCCGGGGAGGGACTGAGGAATGAGCAGTTCTTC; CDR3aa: CASSPGEGLRNEQFF
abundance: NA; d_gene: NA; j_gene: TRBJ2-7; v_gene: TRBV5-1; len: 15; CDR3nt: TGCGCCAGCAGCTTGTGGTCAGGGGAGAGCTACGAGCAGTACTTC; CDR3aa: CASSLWSGESYEQYF
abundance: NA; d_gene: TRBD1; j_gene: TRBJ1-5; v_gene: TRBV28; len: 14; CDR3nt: TGTGCCAGCAGCATAACAGGGGTCGTCCAGCCCCAGCATTTT; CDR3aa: CASSITGVVQPQHF
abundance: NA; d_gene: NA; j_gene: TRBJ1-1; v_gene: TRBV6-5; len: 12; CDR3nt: TGTGCCAGCAGTTCTGTGAACACTGAAGCTTTCTTT; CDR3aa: CASSSVNTEAFF
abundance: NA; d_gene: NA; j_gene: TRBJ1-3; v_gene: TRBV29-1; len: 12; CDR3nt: TGCAGCGTAGCAATTCCCGGAAACACCATATATTTT; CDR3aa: CSVAIPGNTIYF
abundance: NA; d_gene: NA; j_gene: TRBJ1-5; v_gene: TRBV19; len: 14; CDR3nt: TGTGCCAGTAGCGGAGGGACGTCCTATCAGCCCCAGCATTTT; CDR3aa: CASSGGTSYQPQHF
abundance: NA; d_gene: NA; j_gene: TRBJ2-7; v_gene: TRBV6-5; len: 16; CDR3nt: TGTGCCAGCAGTTACCACCAGGGTTTATGGCCCTACGAGCAGTACTTC; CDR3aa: CASSYHQGLWPYEQYF
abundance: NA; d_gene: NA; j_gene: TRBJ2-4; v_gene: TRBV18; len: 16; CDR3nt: TGTGCCAGCTCACCACCGTGGACGACGGCGGGGAACATTCAGTACTTC; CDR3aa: CASSPPWTTAGNIQYF
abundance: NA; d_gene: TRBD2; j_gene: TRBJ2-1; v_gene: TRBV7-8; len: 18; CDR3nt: TGTGCCAGCAGCCTAGGGGGACTAGCGGGTTTCTCCTACAATGAGCAGTTCTTC; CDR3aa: CASSLGGLAGFSYNEQFF
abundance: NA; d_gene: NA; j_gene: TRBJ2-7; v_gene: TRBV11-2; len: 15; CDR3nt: TGTGCCAGCAGCCCCCAGGGGTCGAGCTCCTACGAGCAGTACTTC; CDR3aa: CASSPQGSSSYEQYF
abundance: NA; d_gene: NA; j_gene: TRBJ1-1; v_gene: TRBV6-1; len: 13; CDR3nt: TGTGCCAGCAGTGACGTCTTAGATACTGAAGCTTTCTTT; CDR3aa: CASSDVLDTEAFF
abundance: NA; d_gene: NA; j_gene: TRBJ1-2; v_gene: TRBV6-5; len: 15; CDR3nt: TGTGCCAGCAGTTATCAGGGAAGGGATATGGGTGGCTACACCTTC; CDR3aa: CASSYQGRDMGGYTF
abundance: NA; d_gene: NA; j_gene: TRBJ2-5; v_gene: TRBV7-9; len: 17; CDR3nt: TGTGCCAGCAGCTTTTTAGGGAGAAGGGGGGGCGCAGAGACCCAGTACTTC; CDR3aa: CASSFLGRRGGAETQYF
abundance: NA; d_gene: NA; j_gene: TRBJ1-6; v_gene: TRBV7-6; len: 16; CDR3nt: TGTGCCAGCAGCGCGGGAACACGATTAACTAATTCACCCCTCCACTTT; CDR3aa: CASSAGTRLTNSPLHF
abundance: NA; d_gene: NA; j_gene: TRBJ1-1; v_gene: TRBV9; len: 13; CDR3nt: TGTGCCAGCAGCGTAGCTAGGGGTACTGAAGCTTTCTTT; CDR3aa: CASSVARGTEAFF
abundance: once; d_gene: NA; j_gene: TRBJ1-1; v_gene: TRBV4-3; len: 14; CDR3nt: TGCGCCAGCAGCCAAGGGGGCGCCGGCACTGAAGCTTTCTTT; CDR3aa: CASSQGGAGTEAFF
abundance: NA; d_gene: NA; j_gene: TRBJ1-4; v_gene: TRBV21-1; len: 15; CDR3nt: TGTGCCAGCAGCACTCCGAAGAGCGATAATGAAAAACTGTTTTTT; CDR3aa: CASSTPKSDNEKLFF
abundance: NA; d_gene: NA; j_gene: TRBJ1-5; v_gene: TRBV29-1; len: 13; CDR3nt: TGCAGCGTTAGAGGGGGAGTTGGTCAGCCCCAGCATTTT; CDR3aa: CSVRGGVGQPQHF
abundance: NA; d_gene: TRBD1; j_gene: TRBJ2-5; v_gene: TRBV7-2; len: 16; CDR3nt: TGTGCCAGCAGACCGCCGGGACAGGCATATGGGGAGACCCAGTACTTC; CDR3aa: CASRPPGQAYGETQYF
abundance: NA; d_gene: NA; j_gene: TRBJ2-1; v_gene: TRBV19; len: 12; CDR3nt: TGTGCCAGTGGGATACCAGGGTATGAGCAGTTCTTC; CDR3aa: CASGIPGYEQFF
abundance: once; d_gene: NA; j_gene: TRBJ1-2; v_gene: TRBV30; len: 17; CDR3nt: TGTGCCTGGAGTGTACCCAACGGTTACAGGCTTAACTATGGCTACACCTTC; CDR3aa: CAWSVPNGYRLNYGYTF